Below, 31 T cell receptor beta chains from the same sample are listed, as sequenced in a study of control samples from healthy donors and cancer patients. Profiling relied on immunoSEQ multiplex PCR, and the TCRdb table lists in-frame clones only, not all of them. The sample lists some 130,000 clones, about nine tenths occurring once. Sequenced input: blood. The receptors stem from a young man in good health.

This chain uses TRBV2 with TRBJ2-1; tentative D call: TRBD2 (5 bases). This CDR3 region has 14 residues. V gave up 6 bases and J gave up 7 bases, with 16 bases separating them. The germline V gene has CDR1 SNHLY and CDR2 FYNNEI. CDR3 loop: CASRELDLANEQFF. For the CDR3, the DNA is TGTGCCAGCAGGGAGCTTGATCTAGCTAATGAGCAGTTCTTC. Filled out from reference TRBV2 and TRBJ2-1, the complete variable domain reads EPEVTQTPSHQVTQMGQEVILRCVPISNHLYFYWYRQILGQKVEFLVSFYNNEISEKSEIFDDQFSVERPDGSNFTLKIRSTKLEDSAMYFCASRELDLANEQFFGPGTRLTVL.

CDR3 nucleotide sequence: TGTGCCAGCAGCTTAGGTGGATCGACCCCGAACACTGAAGCTTTCTTT. Translation gives CASSLGGSTPNTEAFF. The chain recombines TRBV7-9 with TRBJ1-1; no reliable D call. Germline V gene data show CDR1 as SEHNR and CDR2 as FQNEAQ (reference sequence). Trimming left V 1 base short and J 1 base short, with 13 bases between. The CDR3 spans 16 residues.

The CDR3 sequence: CSVIRGSYEQYF. The CDR3 DNA is TGCAGCGTCATAAGGGGCAGCTACGAGCAGTACTTC. V is TRBV29-1 and J is TRBJ2-7; D possibly corresponds to TRBD1 (5 bases). In germline, CDR1 is SQVTM, CDR2 ANQGSEA. V was clipped by 6 bases and J by 3 bases, with 12 bases between them. The CDR3 is 12 residues long.

The gene calls are TRBV19 and TRBJ2-2; D may be TRBD1 (5 bases). Germline lookup yields CDR1 LNHDA and CDR2 SQIVND (reference sequence). V was cut by 3 bases and J by 4 bases, with 12 bases left in between. CDR3 size: 15 residues. The CDR3 protein is CASSISRVGTGELFF. The CDR3 nucleotides read TGTGCCAGTAGTATTTCCAGGGTGGGCACCGGGGAGCTGTTTTTT.

The chain recombines TRBV11-3 with TRBJ2-3, with D unresolved. The CDR3 runs 14 residues. The V end lost 0 bases, the J end lost 6 bases, and 10 bases lay between the germline ends. Germline V gene lookup returns CDR1 SGHNT and CDR2 YENEEA. CDR3 sequence (DNA): TGTGCCAGCAGCTTAGAACTACCCCCGGATACGCAGTATTTT. It specifies CASSLELPPDTQYF. The full variable domain, completed using reference TRBV11-3 and TRBJ2-3, is EAGVVQSPRYKIIEKKQPVAFWCNPISGHNTLYWYLQNLGQGPELLIRYENEEAVDDSQLPKDRFSAERLKGVDSTLKIQPAELGDSAVYLCASSLELPPDTQYFGPGTRLTVL.

This rearrangement joins TRBV18 to TRBJ1-1, with D tentatively TRBD1 (6 bases). Germline CDR1 and CDR2: KGHSH and LQKENI. This CDR3 has 14 amino acids. V lost 0 bases, J lost 7 bases, and 12 bases lay in between. The CDR3 is CASSPPARGGEAFF. The CDR3 nucleotides read TGTGCCAGCTCACCACCTGCTAGAGGGGGTGAAGCTTTCTTT.

The chain employs TRBV3-1 (or the pseudogene TRBV3-2) and TRBJ2-3; D remains ambiguous. The V gene's germline CDR1 is LGHDT and CDR2 YNNKEL (reference sequence). V was pared by 0 bases and J by 5 bases, with 9 bases between. The CDR3 is 14 amino acids. The CDR3 coding sequence is TGTGCCAGCAGCCAAGATCGCCGGAGAGATACGCAGTATTTT. Translating gives CASSQDRRRDTQYF.

This chain links TRBV5-4 with TRBJ1-3; tentative D call: TRBD1 (6 bases). There are 13 residues in the CDR3. Per the germline V gene, CDR1 is SGHNT and CDR2 is YYREEE (reference sequence). Between the trimmed V and J ends, which lost 3 bases and 4 bases, there was a span of 8 bases. The CDR3 reads CASSYDRGNTIYF. The CDR3 DNA reads TGTGCCAGCAGCTACGACAGGGGAAACACCATATATTTT. The full variable domain, in which reference TRBV5-4 and TRBJ1-3 provide the parts outside the CDR3, is ETGVTQSPTHLIKTRGQQVTLRCSSQSGHNTVSWYQQALGQGPQFIFQYYREEENGRGNFPPRFSGLQFPNYSSELNVNALELDDSALYLCASSYDRGNTIYFGEGSWLTVV.

The CDR3 here is CASSMGSGQGYEQYF. CDR3 sequence (DNA): TGTGCCAGTAGTATGGGGTCAGGACAGGGCTACGAGCAGTACTTC. The chain employs TRBV19 and TRBJ2-7; 8 bases match TRBD1. CDR3 length equals 15 residues. V shed 3 bases and J 3 bases; nucleotides not matched to a gene: 7. CDR1 is LNHDA and CDR2 is SQIVND in the germline V gene (reference sequence).

V usage is TRBV5-1 and J usage is TRBJ1-2; a possible D gene is TRBD1 (6 bases). Trimming removed 4 bases at V and 9 bases at J, with 16 bases between. CDR1 is SGHRS, CDR2 YFSETQ, per germline. The length of the CDR3 is 13 residues. CDR3 in amino acids: CASSLSPTGSYTF. CDR3 nucleotide sequence: TGCGCCAGCAGCCTATCCCCAACAGGGAGCTACACCTTC. The variable domain in full, completed from reference TRBV5-1 and TRBJ1-2, reads KAGVTQTPRYLIKTRGQQVTLSCSPISGHRSVSWYQQTPGQGLQFLFEYFSETQRNKGNFPGRFSGRQFSNSRSEMNVSTLELGDSALYLCASSLSPTGSYTFGSGTRLTVV.

V and J are TRBV15 and TRBJ2-1, with TRBD2 matching 14 bases. The CDR3 runs 15 residues. V gave up 5 bases and J gave up 8 bases; unmatched junction bases: 5. The V gene's germline CDR1 is LNHNV and CDR2 YYDKDF (reference sequence). The CDR3 coding sequence is TGTGCCACCAGCCTGACTAGCGGGGGGGCGGATGAGCAGTTCTTC. Residues: CATSLTSGGADEQFF.

With regard to this clone: This sample includes further DNA sequences coding for the same CDR3. The chain has TRBV5-1 and TRBJ1-2; D gene ambiguous. The V end was cut by 0 bases, the J end by 7 bases, with 7 bases between. CDR1 is SGHRS and CDR2 is YFSETQ in the germline V gene. The CDR3 runs to 12 residues. CDR3: CASSLDATGYTF. CDR3 nucleotide sequence: TGCGCCAGCAGCTTGGATGCTACTGGCTACACCTTC.

This clone was picked up one time. This chain uses TRBV7-9 with TRBJ2-2; 7 positions match TRBD2. V shed 0 bases and J 4 bases; nucleotides not matched to a gene: 8. The germline V gene encodes CDR1 SEHNR and CDR2 FQNEAQ (reference sequence). The CDR3 runs 17 residues. The CDR3 loop reads CASSLAGISGFTGELFF. CDR3 nucleotides: TGTGCCAGCAGCTTAGCAGGGATTAGCGGGTTCACCGGGGAGCTGTTTTTT.

This chain joins TRBV23-1 and TRBJ1-2; 8 nucleotides line up with TRBD1. TRBV23-1 is an ORF, with its function uncertain. The V segment lost 6 bases and the J segment 7 bases; nucleotides outside the gene matches: 7. The CDR3 is 13 amino acids. In DNA form, the CDR3 reads TGCGCCAGCAGAGACAGGGGTTGGGGTGGCTACACCTTC. Translation: CASRDRGWGGYTF.

V gene TRBV5-1 combines with J gene TRBJ2-1; TRBD2 might be the D (5 bases). The CDR3 totals 14 residues. Trimming shortened V by 0 bases and J by 3 bases, and 7 bases separated the two germline ends. The germline CDR1 and CDR2 sequences are SGHRS and YFSETQ. The CDR3 bases are TGCGCCAGCAGCTTGGTAGCGAGCTACAATGAGCAGTTCTTC. Amino acid sequence: CASSLVASYNEQFF.

The chain uses TRBV19 and TRBJ1-1; no definite D call. CDR1 and CDR2 from the germline V gene are LNHDA and SQIVND (reference sequence). This CDR3 is 13 amino acids long. Trimming cost V 5 bases and J 1 base, with 8 bases left between them. Written as DNA, the CDR3 is TGTGCCAGTAGTGTTGACTCGAACACTGAAGCTTTCTTT. Protein sequence: CASSVDSNTEAFF.

CDR3 sequence reads: CASSSRGHEKLFF. CDR3 in DNA: TGTGCCAGTAGTAGCAGGGGTCACGAAAAACTGTTTTTT. V gene TRBV19 combines with J gene TRBJ1-4; possible D gene TRBD1, 6 bases. Germline V gene lookup returns CDR1 LNHDA and CDR2 SQIVND (reference sequence). The V gene lost 4 bases and the J gene lost 8 bases, with 11 bases spanning the gap. CDR3 length: 13 residues.

The chain joins TRBV2 to TRBJ2-6; 12 nucleotides agree with TRBD2. Germline CDR1 is SNHLY and CDR2 is FYNNEI. The CDR3 loop spans 17 amino acids. V lost 10 bases and J lost 1; bases outside the gene matches: 8. The CDR3 loop is CATQTSGGSSGANVLTF. The DNA of the CDR3 is TGTGCCACCCAGACTAGCGGGGGCTCATCTGGGGCCAACGTCCTGACTTTC.

The chain employs TRBV3-1 (or the pseudogene TRBV3-2) and TRBJ1-5; D is possibly TRBD1 (6 bases). The germline V gene has CDR1 LGHDT and CDR2 YNNKEL (reference sequence). This CDR3 region has 13 residues. Trimming took off 4 bases at V and 4 bases at J, with 8 bases between the two ends. The CDR3 DNA sequence: TGTGCCAGCAGCCCCGACAGGAATCAGCCCCAGCATTTT. Amino acid sequence: CASSPDRNQPQHF.

This rearrangement joins TRBV10-2 to TRBJ2-7; no clear D gene. Per the germline V gene, CDR1 is WSHSY and CDR2 is SAAADI. V gave up 5 bases and J gave up 3 bases, with 11 bases separating them. The CDR3 runs 13 residues. The CDR3 protein is CASSPGGYYEQYF. CDR3 nucleotide sequence: TGCGCCAGCAGTCCGGGCGGATACTACGAGCAGTACTTC.

The count of this clone is one. This sequence joins TRBV4-2 and TRBJ2-7, with 8 bases lining up with TRBD1. With V trimmed by 4 bases and J by 4 bases, 9 bases remained unmatched. The germline V gene has CDR1 LGHNA and CDR2 YNFKEQ. The CDR3 loop spans 15 amino acids. CDR3 sequence (DNA): TGTGCCAGCAGCCTACGGACAGGGACCCTTTACGAGCAGTACTTC. Translating gives CASSLRTGTLYEQYF.

The rearrangement joins TRBV7-2 to TRBJ2-7, with 7 bases fitting TRBD1. The germline CDR1 and CDR2 sequences are SGHTA and FQGNSA. The CDR3 has 15 amino acids. J lost 4 bases, V lost 4 bases, and 10 bases had no gene match. In DNA form, the CDR3 reads TGTGCCAGCAGCTCCACCGGGACAGCACCATACGAGCAGTACTTC. This codes for CASSSTGTAPYEQYF.

The J gene is TRBJ1-3, the V gene TRBV7-9; D possibly corresponds to TRBD1 (5 bases). Germline V gene lookup returns CDR1 SEHNR and CDR2 FQNEAQ (reference sequence). This CDR3 has 15 residues. Trimming cost V 4 bases and J 4 bases, with 14 bases left between them. The CDR3 protein is CASSWGEVEGNTIYF. CDR3 sequence (DNA): TGTGCCAGCAGCTGGGGGGAAGTAGAGGGAAACACCATATATTTT.

The sample holds a few counts of this clone. Distinct nucleotide sequences in the sample also encode this CDR3. This chain connects TRBV7-3 to TRBJ1-1, with 9 bases aligning to TRBD1. Germline trimming cut 3 bases from V and 1 base from J; bases unmatched to any gene: 0. The CDR3 totals 14 residues. CDR1 is SGHTA and CDR2 is FQGTGA in the germline V gene. CDR3 loop: CASSLTGGNTEAFF. DNA for the CDR3: TGTGCCAGCAGCTTGACAGGGGGGAACACTGAAGCTTTCTTT.

The table lists this clone with a count of one. The chain uses TRBV11-2 and TRBJ2-7; D remains ambiguous. This CDR3 comprises 13 residues. The germline V gene has CDR1 SGHAT and CDR2 FQNNGV. V lost 7 bases to trimming and J lost 2 bases, with 12 bases between them. Here the CDR3 reads CASKRPLTYEQYF. Written as DNA, the CDR3 is TGTGCCAGCAAGAGGCCATTGACCTACGAGCAGTACTTC. The variable domain in full, with the rest retrieved from reference TRBV11-2 and TRBJ2-7, is EAGVAQSPRYKIIEKRQSVAFWCNPISGHATLYWYQQILGQGPKLLIQFQNNGVVDDSQLPKDRFSAERLKGVDSTLKIQPAKLEDSAVYLCASKRPLTYEQYFGPGTRLTVT.

The chain couples TRBV9 to TRBJ1-4, with D perhaps matching TRBD1 (5 bases). V lost 3 bases and J 6 bases, leaving 12 bases between the germline ends. This CDR3 region has 14 residues. CDR1 is SGDLS, CDR2 YYNGEE, per germline. CDR3 in amino acids: CASSGRGSDEKLFF. CDR3 DNA sequence: TGTGCCAGCAGCGGTAGGGGCTCCGATGAAAAACTGTTTTTT.

The V gene is TRBV6-4, the J gene TRBJ2-3, with 7 bases identical to TRBD2. Germline lookup yields CDR1 MRHNA and CDR2 SNTAGT. This CDR3 comprises 15 residues. V lost 6 bases and J lost 2; bases outside the gene matches: 8. CDR3 nucleotide sequence: TGTGCCAGCAGCTCGGGACTACCTATCACAGATACGCAGTATTTT. Its translation is CASSSGLPITDTQYF.

This rearrangement joins TRBV7-3 to TRBJ2-7; the D is unclear. Germline V lookup: CDR1 SGHTA, CDR2 FQGTGA. Trimming removed 1 base at V and 3 bases at J, with 13 bases between. CDR3 size: 15 residues. The CDR3 DNA reads TGTGCCAGCAGCTTAAAATTAAGTGGCGGCTACGAGCAGTACTTC. It is translated as CASSLKLSGGYEQYF. Variable domain in full (rest from reference TRBV7-3 and TRBJ2-7): GAGVSQTPSNKVTEKGKYVELRCDPISGHTALYWYRQSLGQGPEFLIYFQGTGAADDSGLPNDRFFAVRPEGSVSTLKIQRTERGDSAVYLCASSLKLSGGYEQYFGPGTRLTVT.

The CDR3 here is CASSHPGYTF. Written as DNA, the CDR3 is TGCGCCAGCAGTCACCCCGGCTACACCTTC. The chain joins TRBV23-1 to TRBJ1-2; no clear D. TRBV23-1 belongs to the ORF category, with a function that is uncertain. There are 10 residues in the CDR3. Trimming stripped 3 bases from V and 8 bases from J, with 4 bases between.

This clone has a handful of counts. The same CDR3 arises from other DNA sequences in this sample as well. The V call is TRBV18, the J call TRBJ2-3; D unresolved. Deletions cut 3 bases from V and 0 bases from J, with 7 bases between. Germline assignment: CDR1 KGHSH and CDR2 LQKENI. The CDR3 extends over 14 amino acids. CDR3 in DNA: TGTGCCAGCTCACCCCGGCCGAGCACAGATACGCAGTATTTT. The encoded protein is CASSPRPSTDTQYF.

The chain uses TRBV11-3 and TRBJ2-1, with a weak D call TRBD2 (6 bases). Germline V gives CDR1 SGHNT, CDR2 YENEEA. This CDR3 comprises 20 residues. Trimming took 2 bases from V and 6 from J, leaving 29 bases between them. CDR3 sequence reads: CASSLSSWEGLTSFPNEQFF. The CDR3 region has the DNA TGTGCCAGCAGCTTATCGTCGTGGGAAGGGTTGACTAGTTTCCCCAATGAGCAGTTCTTC.